A selection of T cell receptor beta chains follows, all from one sample in a study of blood T cell repertoires in COVID-19. Clones were sequenced by immunoSEQ multiplex PCR, and TCRdb holds only the in-frame ones, with some missing. The sample has 200,000 to 250,000 clones, roughly 86% seen once. The sample comprised peripheral blood. These receptors came from a woman aged 60-75 years who had recovered from COVID-19. Both conserved end residues are part of each CDR3. The D gene is left open where the match is weak. Clone size is stated in some rows and not others, as once, few, many or a class when expanded.

d_gene	v_gene	j_gene	abundance	CDR3aa	CDR3nt
TRBD1	TRBV5-8	TRBJ1-2	-	CASSSNSGGSTRGYTF	TGTGCCAGCAGCTCGAACTCAGGGGGTTCGACTAGAGGCTACACCTTC
TRBD1	TRBV28	TRBJ1-2	-	CASRETGGADGYTF	TGTGCCAGCAGGGAAACAGGGGGCGCGGATGGCTACACCTTC
TRBD1	TRBV5-4	TRBJ2-7	-	CASSPPGGQGAYEQYF	TGTGCCAGCAGCCCCCCGGGTGGACAGGGGGCGTACGAGCAGTACTTC
-	TRBV29-1	TRBJ2-1	-	CSVVGGDSYNEQFF	TGCAGCGTTGTCGGCGGGGACTCCTACAATGAGCAGTTCTTC
TRBD2	TRBV29-1	TRBJ2-1	-	CSVAEAGAGDEQFF	TGCAGCGTTGCTGAAGCGGGGGCAGGGGATGAGCAGTTCTTC
-	TRBV18	TRBJ1-4	-	CASSPDTTNEKLFF	TGTGCCAGCTCACCGGACACAACTAATGAAAAACTGTTTTTT
-	TRBV5-1	TRBJ2-3	once	CASSLVGARTDTQYF	TGCGCCAGCAGCCTGGTTGGGGCTAGAACAGATACGCAGTATTTT
-	TRBV28	TRBJ2-3	-	CASSSPAADTQYF	TGTGCCAGCAGTTCCCCGGCGGCAGATACGCAGTATTTT
-	TRBV28	TRBJ1-3	-	CASSLTLSGNTIYF	TGTGCCAGCAGTCTGACACTCTCTGGAAACACCATATATTTT
-	TRBV5-1	TRBJ1-6	-	CASSLGADSPLHF	TGCGCCAGCAGCTTGGGAGCGGACTCACCCCTCCACTTT
-	TRBV19	TRBJ1-3	-	CASTFGAHSGNTIYF	TGTGCCAGTACCTTTGGGGCCCACTCTGGAAACACCATATATTTT
TRBD1	TRBV7-9	TRBJ2-7	-	CASSFDRAREQYF	TGTGCCAGCAGCTTCGACAGGGCTAGAGAGCAGTACTTC
-	TRBV7-2	TRBJ1-3	-	CASSLGGARPGNTIYF	TGTGCCAGCAGCTTAGGTGGGGCGCGTCCTGGAAACACCATATATTTT
TRBD2	TRBV7-2	TRBJ2-5	few	CASRPRGMTSGQETQYF	TGTGCCAGCAGACCTAGGGGGATGACTAGCGGCCAAGAGACCCAGTACTTC
TRBD1	TRBV27	TRBJ1-2	-	CASSFLAGGGYTF	TGTGCCAGCAGTTTCTTGGCAGGGGGCGGCTACACCTTC
-	TRBV6-2/TRBV6-3	TRBJ2-5	-	CASSFLMGAQETQYF	TGTGCCAGCAGCTTCCTGATGGGGGCCCAAGAGACCCAGTACTTC
-	TRBV3-1/TRBV3-2	TRBJ2-4	-	CASSHGLAKNIQYF	TGTGCCAGCAGCCATGGACTAGCCAAAAACATTCAGTACTTC
-	TRBV6-6	TRBJ1-5	-	CASSPDQGQPQHF	TGTGCCAGCAGCCCCGACCAGGGTCAGCCCCAGCATTTT
-	TRBV18	TRBJ1-1	-	CASSPVVGSEAFF	TGTGCCAGCTCACCAGTGGTGGGCAGTGAAGCTTTCTTT
-	TRBV7-8	TRBJ1-1	few	CASSPQGLEAFF	TGTGCCAGCAGCCCTCAGGGACTGGAAGCTTTCTTT
TRBD1	TRBV10-2	TRBJ2-3	-	CASSDPGGRADTQYF	TGCGCCAGCAGTGACCCAGGGGGCCGGGCAGATACGCAGTATTTT
-	TRBV9	TRBJ2-3	-	CASSDGTSTDTQYF	TGTGCCAGCAGCGACGGGACTTCAACAGATACGCAGTATTTT
-	TRBV19	TRBJ2-2	-	CASSIDLAGELFF	TGTGCCAGTAGTATAGATCTAGCCGGGGAGCTGTTTTTT
TRBD2	TRBV2	TRBJ2-1	-	CASSVERGGLEQFF	TGTGCCAGCAGTGTAGAGCGGGGGGGCCTTGAGCAGTTCTTC
-	TRBV7-8	TRBJ1-2	-	CASSFREAAGYTF	TGTGCCAGCAGCTTCCGGGAGGCTGCCGGCTACACCTTC
-	TRBV11-3	TRBJ1-1	many	CASSLSGENTEAFF	TGTGCCAGCAGCTTATCGGGGGAGAACACTGAAGCTTTCTTT
TRBD1	TRBV7-8	TRBJ2-3	-	CASAVGTGGRLAQYF	TGTGCCAGCGCAGTCGGGACAGGGGGACGGTTAGCGCAGTATTTT